This T cell receptor (beta chain) is from a study of identical twins. TCRdb ran MiXCR on the 5' RACE reads and lists one entry per CDR3 protein. The sample consists of roughly 720,000 distinct CDR3 sequences, about 20% of them appearing once. Trimming cost V 0 bases and J 7 bases; bases outside gene matches: 17. CDR3 length equals 19 residues. CDR1 and CDR2 (germline): MNHEY, SMNVEV (reference sequence). This same sample was also part of a study on T cells expressing NK-cell markers. In that study: Several donors showed dominant NKG2C+ clonotypes comprising roughly 1.0-7.5% of their CD8+ T cells.

The rearrangement joins TRBV27 to TRBJ2-1; the match to TRBD2 covers 8 bases. Sequencing was performed on PBMCs. This clonotype originated in a woman aged 18-29 years in good health. The CDR3 spells CASSLSRASGPSLGNEQFF. DNA for the CDR3: TGTGCCAGCAGTTTATCTAGGGCTAGCGGGCCCTCCCTTGGGAATGAGCAGTTCTTC.